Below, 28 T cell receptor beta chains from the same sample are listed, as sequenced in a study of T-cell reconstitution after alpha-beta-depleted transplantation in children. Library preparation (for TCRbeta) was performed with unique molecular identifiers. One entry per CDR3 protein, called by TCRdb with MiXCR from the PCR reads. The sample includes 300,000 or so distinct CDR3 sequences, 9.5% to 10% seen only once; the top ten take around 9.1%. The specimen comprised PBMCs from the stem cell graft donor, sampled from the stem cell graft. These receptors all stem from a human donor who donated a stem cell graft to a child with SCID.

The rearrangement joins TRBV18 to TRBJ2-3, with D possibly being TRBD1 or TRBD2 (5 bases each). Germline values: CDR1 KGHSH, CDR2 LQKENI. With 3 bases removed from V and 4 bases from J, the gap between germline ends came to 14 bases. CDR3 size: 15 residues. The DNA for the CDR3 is TGTGCCAGCTCACCCCTAGGGACGGACTCAGATACGCAGTATTTT. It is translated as CASSPLGTDSDTQYF. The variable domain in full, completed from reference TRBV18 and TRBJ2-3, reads NAGVMQNPRHLVRRRGQEARLRCSPMKGHSHVYWYRQLPEEGLKFMVYLQKENIIDESGMPKERFSAEFPKEGPSILRIQQVVRGDSAAYFCASSPLGTDSDTQYFGPGTRLTVL.

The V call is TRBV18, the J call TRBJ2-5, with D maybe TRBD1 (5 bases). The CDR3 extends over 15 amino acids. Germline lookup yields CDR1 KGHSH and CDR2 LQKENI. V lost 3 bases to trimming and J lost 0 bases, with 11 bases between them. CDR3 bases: TGTGCCAGCTCACCCCAACAGGAGTACCAAGAGACCCAGTACTTC. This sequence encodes CASSPQQEYQETQYF. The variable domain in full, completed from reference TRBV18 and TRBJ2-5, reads NAGVMQNPRHLVRRRGQEARLRCSPMKGHSHVYWYRQLPEEGLKFMVYLQKENIIDESGMPKERFSAEFPKEGPSILRIQQVVRGDSAAYFCASSPQQEYQETQYFGPGTRLLVL.

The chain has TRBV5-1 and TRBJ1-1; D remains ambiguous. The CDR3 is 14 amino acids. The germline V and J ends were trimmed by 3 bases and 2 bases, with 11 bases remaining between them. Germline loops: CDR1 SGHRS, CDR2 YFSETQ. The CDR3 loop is CASSSDRINTEAFF. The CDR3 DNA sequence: TGCGCCAGCAGCTCCGATCGCATTAACACTGAAGCTTTCTTT.

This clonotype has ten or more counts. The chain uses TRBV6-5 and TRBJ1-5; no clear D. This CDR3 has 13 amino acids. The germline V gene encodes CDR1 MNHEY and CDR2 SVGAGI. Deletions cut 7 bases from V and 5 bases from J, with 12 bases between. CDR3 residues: CASKRPSDQPQHF. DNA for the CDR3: TGTGCCAGCAAAAGACCCTCGGATCAGCCCCAGCATTTT.

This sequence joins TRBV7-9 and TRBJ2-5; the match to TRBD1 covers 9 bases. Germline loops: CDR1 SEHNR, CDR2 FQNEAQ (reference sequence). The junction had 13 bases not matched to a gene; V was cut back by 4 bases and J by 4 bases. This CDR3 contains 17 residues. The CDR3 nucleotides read TGTGCCAGCAGCTCCTTCGGGACAGGGTGCTTCTCAGAGACCCAGTACTTC. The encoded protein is CASSSFGTGCFSETQYF.

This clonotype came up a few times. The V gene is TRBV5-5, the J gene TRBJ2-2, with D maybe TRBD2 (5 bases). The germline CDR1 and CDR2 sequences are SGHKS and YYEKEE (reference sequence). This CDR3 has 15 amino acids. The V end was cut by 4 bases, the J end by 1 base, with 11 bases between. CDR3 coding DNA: TGTGCCAGCAGCCCGGTCGGGGTGAACACCGGGGAGCTGTTTTTT. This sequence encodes CASSPVGVNTGELFF.

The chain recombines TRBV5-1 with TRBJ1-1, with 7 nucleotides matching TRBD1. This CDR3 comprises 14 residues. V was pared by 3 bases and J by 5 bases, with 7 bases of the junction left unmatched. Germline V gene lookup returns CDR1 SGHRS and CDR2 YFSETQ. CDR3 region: CASSSDRVGTEAFF. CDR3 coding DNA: TGCGCCAGCAGCTCCGACAGGGTGGGGACTGAAGCTTTCTTT.

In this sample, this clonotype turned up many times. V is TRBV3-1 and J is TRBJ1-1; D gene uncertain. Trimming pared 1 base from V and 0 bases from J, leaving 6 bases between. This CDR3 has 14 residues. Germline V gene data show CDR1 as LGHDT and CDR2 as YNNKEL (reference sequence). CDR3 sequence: CASSQGMVNTEAFF. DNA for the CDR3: TGTGCCAGCAGCCAAGGGATGGTGAACACTGAAGCTTTCTTT.

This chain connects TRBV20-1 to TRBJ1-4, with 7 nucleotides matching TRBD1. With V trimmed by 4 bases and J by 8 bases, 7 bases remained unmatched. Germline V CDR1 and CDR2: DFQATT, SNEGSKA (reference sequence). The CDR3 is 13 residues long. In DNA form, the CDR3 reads TGCAGTGCTATACAGGGGTCTGACGAAAAACTGTTTTTT. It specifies CSAIQGSDEKLFF.

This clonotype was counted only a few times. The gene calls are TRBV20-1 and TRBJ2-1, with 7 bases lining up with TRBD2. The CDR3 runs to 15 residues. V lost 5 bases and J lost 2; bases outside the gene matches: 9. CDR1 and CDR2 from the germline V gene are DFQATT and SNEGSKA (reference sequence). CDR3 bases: TGCAGTGCTCCAACTTTCGCGGGGGCCTACAATGAGCAGTTCTTC. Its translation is CSAPTFAGAYNEQFF.

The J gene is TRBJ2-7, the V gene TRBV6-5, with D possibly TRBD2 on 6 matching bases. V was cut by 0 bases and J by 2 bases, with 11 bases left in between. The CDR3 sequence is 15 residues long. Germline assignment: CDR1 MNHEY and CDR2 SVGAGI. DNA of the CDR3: TGTGCCAGCAGTTACTCGACGTCGGGAGCCTACGAGCAGTACTTC. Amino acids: CASSYSTSGAYEQYF.

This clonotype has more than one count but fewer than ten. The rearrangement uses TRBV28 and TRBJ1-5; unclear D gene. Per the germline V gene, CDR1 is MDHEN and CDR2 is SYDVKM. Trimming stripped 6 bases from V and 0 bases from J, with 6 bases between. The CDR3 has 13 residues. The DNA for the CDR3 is TGTGCCAGCAGAGACCCTAGCAATCAGCCCCAGCATTTT. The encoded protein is CASRDPSNQPQHF.

The CDR3 reads CASSPPPEDRIYEQYF. In DNA form, the CDR3 reads TGTGCCAGCAGCCCCCCCCCTGAGGACAGGATTTACGAGCAGTACTTC. The rearrangement uses TRBV5-4 and TRBJ2-7; 7 nucleotides match TRBD1. With V trimmed by 4 bases and J by 4 bases, 14 bases remained unmatched. CDR1 is SGHNT and CDR2 is YYREEE in the germline V gene (reference sequence). This CDR3 region has 16 residues.

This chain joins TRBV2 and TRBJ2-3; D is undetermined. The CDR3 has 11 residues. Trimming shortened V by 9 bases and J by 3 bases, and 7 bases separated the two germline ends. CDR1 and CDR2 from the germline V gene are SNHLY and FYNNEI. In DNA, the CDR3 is TGTGCCAGAGGCGCTACAGATACGCAGTATTTT. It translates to CARGATDTQYF.

Written as DNA, the CDR3 is TGTGCCAGCAGACCCTCACTTGATTCACCCCTCCACTTT. Translated, it gives CASRPSLDSPLHF. V and J are TRBV6-1 and TRBJ1-6; no clear D. The V gene lost 6 bases and the J gene lost 8 bases, with 11 bases spanning the gap. The CDR3 has 13 amino acids. Germline V CDR1 and CDR2: MNHNS, SASEGT.

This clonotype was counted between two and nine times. Written as DNA, the CDR3 is TGTGCCAGCAGTCCCGACAGGCGGGATTCACCCCTCCACTTT. The encoded protein is CASSPDRRDSPLHF. The gene calls are TRBV12-3 or TRBV12-4 and TRBJ1-6; possibly TRBD1 for D (6 bases). CDR3 size: 14 residues. Trimming took off 5 bases at V and 8 bases at J, with 13 bases between the two ends.

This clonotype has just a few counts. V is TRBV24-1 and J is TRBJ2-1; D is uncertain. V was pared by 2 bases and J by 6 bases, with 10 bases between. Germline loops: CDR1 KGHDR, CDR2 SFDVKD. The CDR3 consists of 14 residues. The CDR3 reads CATSDSWRGNEQFF. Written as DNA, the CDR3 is TGTGCCACCAGTGATTCATGGCGTGGCAATGAGCAGTTCTTC.

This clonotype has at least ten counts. The CDR3 spells CATSSGGASTDTQYF. As DNA, the CDR3 is TGTGCCACCAGCAGCGGGGGGGCCAGCACAGATACGCAGTATTTT. The rearrangement joins TRBV15 to TRBJ2-3; 8 nucleotides match TRBD2. The CDR3 spans 15 residues. Trimming cost V 3 bases and J 0 bases; bases outside gene matches: 2. Looked up from germline, CDR1 is LNHNV and CDR2 is YYDKDF (reference sequence).

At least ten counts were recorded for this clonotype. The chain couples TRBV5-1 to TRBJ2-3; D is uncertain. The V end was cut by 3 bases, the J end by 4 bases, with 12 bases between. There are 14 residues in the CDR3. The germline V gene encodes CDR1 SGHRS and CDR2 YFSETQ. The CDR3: CASSSSQDADTQYF. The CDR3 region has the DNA TGCGCCAGCAGCTCATCCCAAGATGCAGATACGCAGTATTTT.

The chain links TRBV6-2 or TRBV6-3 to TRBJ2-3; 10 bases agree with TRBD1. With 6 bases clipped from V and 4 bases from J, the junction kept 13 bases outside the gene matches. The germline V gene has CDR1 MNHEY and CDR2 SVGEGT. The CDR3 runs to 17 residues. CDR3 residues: CASSSLGQGVSADTQYF. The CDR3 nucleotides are TGTGCCAGCAGCTCCCTCGGACAGGGGGTGTCGGCAGATACGCAGTATTTT.

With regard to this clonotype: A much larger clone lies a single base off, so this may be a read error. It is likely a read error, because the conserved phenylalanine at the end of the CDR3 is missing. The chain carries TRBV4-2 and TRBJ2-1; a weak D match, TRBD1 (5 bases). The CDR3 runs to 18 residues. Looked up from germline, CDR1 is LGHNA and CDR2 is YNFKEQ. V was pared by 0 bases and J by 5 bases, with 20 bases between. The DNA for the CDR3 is TGTGCCAGCAGCCAAGATCGTTCACCTTTGATAGGGGACAATGAGCAGTTCTTG. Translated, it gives CASSQDRSPLIGDNEQFL.

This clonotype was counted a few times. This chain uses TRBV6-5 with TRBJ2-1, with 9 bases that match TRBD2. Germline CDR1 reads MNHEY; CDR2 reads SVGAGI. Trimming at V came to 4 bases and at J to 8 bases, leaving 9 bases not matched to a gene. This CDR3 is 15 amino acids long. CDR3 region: CASSLPSGGPDEQFF. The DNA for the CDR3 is TGTGCCAGCAGTTTGCCCAGCGGGGGGCCTGATGAGCAGTTCTTC.

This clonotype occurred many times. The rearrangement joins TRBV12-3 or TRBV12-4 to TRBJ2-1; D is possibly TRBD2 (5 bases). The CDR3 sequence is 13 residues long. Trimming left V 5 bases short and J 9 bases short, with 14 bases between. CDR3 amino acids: CASSPSTRGEQFF. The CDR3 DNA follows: TGTGCCAGCAGTCCCTCTACTAGAGGTGAGCAGTTCTTC.

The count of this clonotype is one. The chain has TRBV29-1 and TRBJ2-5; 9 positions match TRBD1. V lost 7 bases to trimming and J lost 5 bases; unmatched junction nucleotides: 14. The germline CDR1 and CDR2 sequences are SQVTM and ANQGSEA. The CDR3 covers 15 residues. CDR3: CSAHPGQGLGETQYF. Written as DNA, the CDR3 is TGCAGCGCCCACCCGGGACAGGGCTTGGGGGAGACCCAGTACTTC.

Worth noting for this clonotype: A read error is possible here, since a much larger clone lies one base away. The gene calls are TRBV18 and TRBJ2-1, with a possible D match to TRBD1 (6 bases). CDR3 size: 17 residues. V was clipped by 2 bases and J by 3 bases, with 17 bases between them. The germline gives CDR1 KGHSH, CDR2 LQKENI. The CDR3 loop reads CASSPIDRQSYYNEQFF. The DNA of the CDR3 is TGTGCCAGCTCACCAATCGACAGGCAAAGCTACTACAATGAGCAGTTCTTC.

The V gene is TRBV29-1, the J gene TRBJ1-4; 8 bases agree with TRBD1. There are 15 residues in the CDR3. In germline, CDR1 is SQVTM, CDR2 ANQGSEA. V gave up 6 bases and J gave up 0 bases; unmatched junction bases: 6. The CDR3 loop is CSVTGVEATNEKLFF. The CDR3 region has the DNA TGCAGCGTGACAGGGGTTGAGGCAACTAATGAAAAACTGTTTTTT.

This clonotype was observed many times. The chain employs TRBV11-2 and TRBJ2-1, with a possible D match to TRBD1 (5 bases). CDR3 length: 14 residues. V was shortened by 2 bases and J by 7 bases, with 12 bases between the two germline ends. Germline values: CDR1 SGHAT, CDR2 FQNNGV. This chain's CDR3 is CASSLWSDKNEQFF. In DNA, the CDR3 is TGTGCCAGCAGCTTATGGTCGGACAAAAATGAGCAGTTCTTC.

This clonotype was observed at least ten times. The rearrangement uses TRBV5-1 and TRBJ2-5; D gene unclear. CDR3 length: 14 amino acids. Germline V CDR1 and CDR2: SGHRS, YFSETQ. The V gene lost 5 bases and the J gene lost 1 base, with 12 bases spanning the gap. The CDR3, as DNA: TGCGCCAGCAGGGGCAGGTGGATCCAAGAGACCCAGTACTTC. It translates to CASRGRWIQETQYF. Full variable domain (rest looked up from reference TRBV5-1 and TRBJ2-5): KAGVTQTPRYLIKTRGQQVTLSCSPISGHRSVSWYQQTPGQGLQFLFEYFSETQRNKGNFPGRFSGRQFSNSRSEMNVSTLELGDSALYLCASRGRWIQETQYFGPGTRLLVL.